The entry below gives a single T cell receptor (beta chain) sequence along with its context. Its antigen is currently not known. No much larger clone exists at a distance of one base, and base qualities are not known. Using immunoSEQ, frozen genomic DNA was subjected to high-throughput TCRbeta CDR3 sequencing, a process that included PCR amplification, mapping, bias correction and internal controls. The authors processed their data as follows. Only productive rearrangements were retained, and each unique TCRbeta sequence was defined by its CDR3 nucleotide sequence together with its V and J gene. A sequence counted as donor-reactive only if the sequence showed at least 5-fold expansion in CFSE-low cells compared with unstimulated pre-transplant cells and had a frequency of at least 0.01%. Per-subject minimum frequency thresholds, based on the lowest-template unstimulated sample, ensured at least 90% detection power. Jensen-Shannon divergence between the top 1000 TCRbeta sequences post- versus pre-transplant served as the measure of repertoire turnover. Changes in detection of donor-reactive sequences were assessed with two-sided Fisher's exact tests. Sourced from immuneACCESS, this table was stored by TCRdb with only in-frame sequences that have V and J called. A share of the clones is absent; for the studies checked, an unresolved V gene accounts for under half, and the remainder has no known explanation. V and J calls and clone size are those listed in that table; D and trimming were worked out from the DNA. Across this sample there are about 120,000 clones, with 90% seen only once. The ten largest account for about 0.8% of the sample.

These data belong to a study of T cell clones after liver transplantation (dated 2019 in TCRdb). For context, the study as a whole: The samples were obtained from ITN030ST, a randomized trial that attempted immunosuppression withdrawal within 2 years after liver transplantation. Of the eight recipients, a few were HCV-positive, while the remaining recipients had been transplanted for non-autoimmune, non-viral indications. The subjects received no induction therapy and were kept on standard immunosuppression until randomization at 12-24 months post-transplant. Blood samples were collected pre-transplant, pre-randomization before withdrawal, and post-randomization after either full withdrawal or failed withdrawal. Tolerance was defined as complete immunosuppression withdrawal for at least one year with no rise in liver enzymes beyond twice the upper limit of normal. Of the 8 liver transplant recipients making up the studied cohort, 3 were classified as tolerant and 5 as non-tolerant. After a pre-transplant mixed lymphocyte reaction, TCRbeta sequencing was used to pinpoint donor-reactive T cell clones, which were subsequently tracked in post-transplant blood. Third party-reactive TCRbeta sequences from pre-transplant MLRs were also identified as an antigen-independent comparator for donor-reactive sequences. Results and caveats for the whole study, not just this receptor: The decline in donor-reactive sequences exceeded the decline in third party-reactive sequences, suggesting partial antigen-specific deletion that was unrelated to withdrawal success. Since no allograft tissue specimens were available, donor-reactive T cells may have migrated into the graft instead of being deleted. Conclusions were preliminary, limited by small, heterogeneous patient numbers and non-standardized post-transplant time points. In most of the 8 subjects, regardless of tolerance or HCV status, circulating donor-reactive CD4 TCRbeta sequences dropped significantly post-transplant. Once repertoire turnover was taken into account, donor-reactive detection showed a significant reduction for CD4 in 7 of 8 subjects and for CD8 in 8 of 8. Low numbers of available donor cells limited the measurable donor-reactive repertoire in two subjects.

The CDR1 and CDR2 encoded by the germline V gene (reference sequence) are MNHEY and SMNVEV. The junction shows trimming of 5 bases on V and 6 bases on J, and the gene matches do not reach 4 bases of it. Measured from the cysteine to the phenylalanine, the CDR3 is 15 residues long. Kept here is only the CDR3 DNA, which spans 45 bases and is read in frame from base 1. Unstimulated PBMCs, after thawing, were stained for CD3, CD4 and CD8 and then FACS-sorted into CD3+CD4+ and CD3+CD8+ populations. All 8 studied subjects were randomized to withdrawal of immunosuppression. Genomic DNA was isolated with the Qiagen DNeasy Blood and Tissue Kit.

The chain is assembled from TRBV27 and TRBJ2-1, and TRBD2 matches 13 of the central bases. The starting material was CD4+ T cells from blood, obtained 12 months after liver transplant. The sequence came from a human patient who received a liver transplant. After a transplant, the donor of the graft may account for some T cells. The sequenced DNA: TGTGCCAGCAGTCAACTAGCGGGGGGGGCCAATGAGCAGTTCTTC. Its translation reads: CASSQLAGGANEQFF.